The clone carrying this T cell receptor (beta chain) has just a few counts. This sample was taken from a study of tumour-infiltrating T cells in Burkitt lymphoma. Study information: Survival, overall and progression-free, tracked with productive clonality.

With V trimmed by 4 bases and J by 7 bases, 5 bases remained unmatched. Germline CDR1 reads SGHTA; CDR2 reads FQGNSA. This CDR3 region has 14 residues. Clones were read by immunoSEQ multiplex PCR, and TCRdb kept only the in-frame ones, dropping some. The data contain 13,000 to 15,000 clones, over 75% of them singletons. The J gene is TRBJ1-5, the V gene TRBV7-2; 9 bases agree with TRBD1. Sequenced sample: tumor tissue. The receptor was derived from a human donor with diffuse large B-cell lymphoma. The CDR3 protein is CASSSGTGTQPQHF. CDR3 in DNA: TGTGCCAGCAGCTCCGGGACAGGGACCCAGCCCCAGCATTTT.